The 2 T cell receptor beta chains below come from one sample, sequenced in a study of T cell clonotyping in hematopoietic cell transplantation. Sample time point: recipient sample about 28 days before transplant, after cytoreduction. The assay was immunoSEQ multiplex PCR, and TCRdb's table has in-frame clones only and misses some. The sample holds approximately 30,000 clones, approximately 81% seen once. The sequences come from peripheral blood mononuclear cells, collected before stem cell transplant. The source of these receptors is a middle-aged man with acute myeloid leukemia. Some clones in this sample may be carry-over from other donors' samples.

The gene calls are TRBV5-4 and TRBJ1-6; D is undetermined. V gave up 3 bases and J gave up 7 bases, with 17 bases separating them. Germline V gives CDR1 SGHNT, CDR2 YYREEE (reference sequence). This CDR3 is 16 amino acids long. CDR3 sequence (DNA): TGTGCCAGCAGCTACTTCATCGCGCCCTCAAATTCACCCCTCCACTTT. It translates to CASSYFIAPSNSPLHF.

The chain carries TRBV19 and TRBJ2-3, with D possibly matching TRBD1 (5 bases). V lost 7 bases, J lost 1 base, and 9 bases lay in between. Germline V CDR1 and CDR2: LNHDA, SQIVND (reference sequence). This CDR3 has 13 residues. DNA for the CDR3: TGTGCCAGTATGGGGCCTGGCACAGATACGCAGTATTTT. Translated, it gives CASMGPGTDTQYF.